These T cell receptor beta chains were read from a single sample in a study of cytomegalovirus exposure and HLA in healthy donors. Clones were sequenced by immunoSEQ multiplex PCR, and TCRdb holds only the in-frame ones, with some missing. The sample has 200,000 to 250,000 clones, around 79% seen once. Sequenced input: PBMCs. Receptors were obtained from a man aged 18 to 30 in good health and CMV-seronegative. Both conserved end residues are part of each CDR3. D genes are given only for firm matches. The size field is filled for only some rows; it gives once, few, many or a size class.

d_gene	v_gene	abundance	j_gene	len	CDR3nt	CDR3aa
.	TRBV6-5	.	TRBJ1-1	14	TGTGCCAGCAGGAGAGCGGCATCGAACACTGAAGCTTTCTTT	CASRRAASNTEAFF
.	TRBV11-3	.	TRBJ2-2	14	TGTGCCAGCAGCTCCGTCAGGGGTCCCGGGGAGCTGTTTTTT	CASSSVRGPGELFF
.	TRBV19	.	TRBJ1-1	15	TGTGCCAGTAGTATTGTAGTGCAGGGAAGCACTGAAGCTTTCTTT	CASSIVVQGSTEAFF
.	TRBV18	.	TRBJ1-1	15	TGTGCCAGCTCACCAATCTCTGCGGAGGACACTGAAGCTTTCTTT	CASSPISAEDTEAFF
TRBD2	TRBV18	.	TRBJ2-2	16	TGTGCCAGCTCACCCCCCGGGACTAGCGACACCGGGGAGCTGTTTTTT	CASSPPGTSDTGELFF
TRBD2	TRBV10-3	once	TRBJ2-7	13	TGTGCCATCAGGACTAGCGGGGTCGGCGAGCAGTACTTC	CAIRTSGVGEQYF
.	TRBV9	.	TRBJ1-1	13	TGTGCCAGCAGCGTAGTCTCGAACACTGAAGCTTTCTTT	CASSVVSNTEAFF
TRBD2	TRBV4-3	.	TRBJ2-7	17	TGCGCCAGCAGCCAAGGCCTTCTAGCGGGAGGAACCTACGAGCAGTACTTC	CASSQGLLAGGTYEQYF
.	TRBV2	.	TRBJ2-5	14	TGTGCCAGGGGGGGAGACGGGGGCCAAGAGACCCAGTACTTC	CARGGDGGQETQYF
.	TRBV5-1	.	TRBJ2-5	12	TGCGCCAGCAGCCGTCCCCAAGAGACCCAGTACTTC	CASSRPQETQYF
TRBD2	TRBV7-9	.	TRBJ2-1	17	TGTGCCAGCAGCTTAGGGTCGGCTAGCGGACCCTACAATGAGCAGTTCTTC	CASSLGSASGPYNEQFF
.	TRBV10-3	.	TRBJ2-1	12	TGTGCCATCAGTGAAGAGGAGGACGAGCAGTTCTTC	CAISEEEDEQFF
.	TRBV4-3	once	TRBJ1-1	15	TGCGCCAGCAGCCAAGATACGATGCAGGGCTTGTCAGCTTTCTTT	CASSQDTMQGLSAFF
.	TRBV7-8	.	TRBJ1-5	16	TGTGCCAGCAGCCCCCGCGCGGGGGGGCCGGATCAGCCCCAGCATTTT	CASSPRAGGPDQPQHF
TRBD1	TRBV30	.	TRBJ2-5	12	TGTGCCTGGAATAGGGGGCACGAGACCCAGTACTTC	CAWNRGHETQYF
.	TRBV29-1	.	TRBJ2-7	13	TGCAGCGTTGAGACGACGCAGGGCTACGAGCAGTACTTC	CSVETTQGYEQYF
.	TRBV7-2	few	TRBJ2-1	15	TGTGCCAGCAGCACACAGCCGAGCTCCTACAATGAGCAGTTCTTC	CASSTQPSSYNEQFF
TRBD2	TRBV29-1	.	TRBJ2-5	16	TGCAGCGTTGAACTGGCTAGCGGGGGGGCCGCGGAGACCCAGTACTTC	CSVELASGGAAETQYF
.	TRBV28	.	TRBJ2-1	14	TGTGCCAGCACCCAAACAGGCAGCTACAATGAGCAGTTCTTC	CASTQTGSYNEQFF
.	TRBV19	.	TRBJ2-3	13	TGTGCCACCTCGACTAGTTTAGAAGATACGCAGTATTTT	CATSTSLEDTQYF
TRBD1	TRBV5-6	once	TRBJ1-2	16	TGTGCCAGCAGCGTAAACAGGGGCCCTGTGTTGATTGGCTACACCTTC	CASSVNRGPVLIGYTF
TRBD2	TRBV18	.	TRBJ2-1	15	TGTGCCAGCTCACCACAAGAAAGCGGGAGGGGCCAGCAGTTCTTC	CASSPQESGRGQQFF
TRBD1	TRBV5-6	few	TRBJ1-1	14	TGTGCCAGCAGCTTGGACAGGGGGCACGCTGAAGCTTTCTTT	CASSLDRGHAEAFF
.	TRBV30	.	TRBJ1-5	14	TGTGCCTGGAGTGTACCGGCAGGGAATCAGCCCCAGCATTTT	CAWSVPAGNQPQHF
TRBD1	TRBV28	.	TRBJ1-2	13	TGTGCCAGCATCGACAGGGGCGACCGAGGCTACACCTTC	CASIDRGDRGYTF
.	TRBV6-7	.	TRBJ1-1	12	TGTGCCAGCACCCTGTGGGGGGATGAAGCTTTCTTT	CASTLWGDEAFF
TRBD1	TRBV25-1	.	TRBJ2-1	17	TGTGCCAGCAGTCTCCCTTCCGGGACAGGGGAGGTCAATGAGCAGTTCTTC	CASSLPSGTGEVNEQFF
TRBD2	TRBV30	.	TRBJ2-7	14	TGTGCCTGGATTGGCGGGGGGCCCTCCTACGAGCAGTACTTC	CAWIGGGPSYEQYF
TRBD2	TRBV5-1	.	TRBJ2-3	15	TGCGCCAGCAGCCAGGGACTAGAAAGCACAGATACGCAGTATTTT	CASSQGLESTDTQYF
.	TRBV19	few	TRBJ1-3	16	TGTGCCAGTAGGGAATATCAGGATATCGGCGGAAACACCATATATTTT	CASREYQDIGGNTIYF
.	TRBV19	.	TRBJ2-7	13	TGTGCCAGTAGTATCGTTAGTTCCGACGAGCAGTACTTC	CASSIVSSDEQYF
.	TRBV7-2	.	TRBJ2-3	16	TGTGCCAGCAGCATAATACCGGTTACCAACACAGATACGCAGTATTTT	CASSIIPVTNTDTQYF
.	TRBV7-2	.	TRBJ2-2	14	TGTGCCAGCAGCCCCCAGCGAGGGACTGGGGAGCTGTTTTTT	CASSPQRGTGELFF
.	TRBV6-6	.	TRBJ1-1	14	TGTGCCAGCAGGCGAAAAACAGGGAGTACTGAAGCTTTCTTT	CASRRKTGSTEAFF
TRBD2	TRBV11-2	.	TRBJ2-5	14	TGTGCCAGCAGTACCTTAGCGGGAGTTGGGACCCAGTACTTC	CASSTLAGVGTQYF
TRBD2	TRBV6-1	few	TRBJ2-2	14	TGTGCCAGCAGGCGACTAGCGGACACCGGGGAGCTGTTTTTT	CASRRLADTGELFF
.	TRBV7-9	.	TRBJ1-1	15	TGTGCCAGCAGCCCCATGGGGCAGACGAACACTGAAGCTTTCTTT	CASSPMGQTNTEAFF
.	TRBV4-3	.	TRBJ2-7	12	TGCGCCAGCAGCCAAGGGCCCTACGAGCAGTACTTC	CASSQGPYEQYF
.	TRBV7-3	.	TRBJ2-3	17	TGTGCCAGCAGCCCAAAAACTAGCTCAGACACCCCAGATACGCAGTATTTT	CASSPKTSSDTPDTQYF
.	TRBV7-9	.	TRBJ1-3	11	TGTGCCAGCAGCCAGGGAAACACCATATATTTT	CASSQGNTIYF
.	TRBV6-5	.	TRBJ1-1	16	TGTGCCAGCAGTTACCGGTGGGGCAGGGTTGCTACTGAAGCTTTCTTT	CASSYRWGRVATEAFF
.	TRBV7-2	.	TRBJ1-6	16	TGTGCCAGCAGCTTAGCAGTGAGCTCCTATAATTCACCCCTCCACTTT	CASSLAVSSYNSPLHF
.	TRBV19	.	TRBJ1-1	19	TGTGCCAGTAGTGGGGGCAGCGGGGTTGGGTCGGGTCTCGACACTGAAGCTTTCTTT	CASSGGSGVGSGLDTEAFF
.	TRBV9	.	TRBJ2-3	16	TGTGCCAGCAGCGTAGGGGGCGCAATATGGACAGATACGCAGTATTTT	CASSVGGAIWTDTQYF
TRBD2	TRBV13	.	TRBJ2-7	13	TGTGCCAGCTCGGGCGGGAGCTCCTACGAGCAGTACTTC	CASSGGSSYEQYF
TRBD1	TRBV28	.	TRBJ2-1	12	TGTGCCACCGTAGCAGGGGGCGATGAGCAGTTCTTC	CATVAGGDEQFF
TRBD2	TRBV4-3	.	TRBJ2-1	17	TGCGCCAGCAGCCATGAAGCTAGCGGGGGAGACTACAATGAGCAGTTCTTC	CASSHEASGGDYNEQFF